Listed below are T cell receptor beta chains from one sample, sequenced in a study of technical replicates of blood from a handful of donors. TCRdb's copy holds only in-frame clones and misses some; the assay was immunoSEQ multiplex PCR. The sample has 13,000 to 15,000 clones, roughly 84% seen once. Source material: PBMCs. These receptor sequences come from a human donor in good health. Each CDR3 is given with its conserved first and last residue. D genes are given only for firm matches. The size field is filled for only some rows; it gives once, few, many or a size class.

J,D,size,V,DNA,CDR3
TRBJ1-5,.,.,TRBV12-5,TGTGCTAGTGGTTTGAGGGAGGATCAGCCCCAGCATTTT,CASGLREDQPQHF
TRBJ2-3,.,.,TRBV30,TGTGCCTGGAGTGCTCAGACACTGGGAGAAGATACGCAGTATTTT,CAWSAQTLGEDTQYF
TRBJ1-1,.,few,TRBV6-5,TGTGCCAGCAGTGCACGGCCCGGGGTGGGGACTGAAGCTTTCTTT,CASSARPGVGTEAFF
TRBJ2-5,.,once,TRBV10-1,TGCGCCAGCAGTGAGTCTCCAGCGCAAGAGACCCAGTACTTC,CASSESPAQETQYF
TRBJ1-2,TRBD1,.,TRBV29-1,TGCAGCGTTGCCCGACAGGGGCTTGGGGGCTACACCTTC,CSVARQGLGGYTF
TRBJ2-6,.,.,TRBV7-6,TGTGCCAGCAGCTTAGAAACAGGGCACTCTGGGGCCAACGTCCTGACTTTC,CASSLETGHSGANVLTF
TRBJ1-1,TRBD1,.,TRBV18,TGTGCCAGCTCCTTGGACAGGGGGCCGAGTGAAGCTTTCTTT,CASSLDRGPSEAFF
TRBJ2-1,TRBD1,.,TRBV2,TGTGCCAGCAGTCGAAGGACAGGTGGGCAGTTCTTC,CASSRRTGGQFF
TRBJ1-2,.,.,TRBV4-2,TGTGCCAGCAGCCAAGATACAGGGAACTATGGCTACACCTTC,CASSQDTGNYGYTF
TRBJ1-2,.,.,TRBV5-4,TGTGCCAGCAGCCCGGAGGGGTGGGATGGCTACACCTTC,CASSPEGWDGYTF
TRBJ2-7,.,once,TRBV9,TGTGCCAGCAGCGTAGAGGGAGGACAAGGGTCCTACGAGCAGTACTTC,CASSVEGGQGSYEQYF
TRBJ2-1,.,.,TRBV19,TGTGCCAGTAGGATCCCGGGGAGTTTCAATGAGCAGTTCTTC,CASRIPGSFNEQFF
TRBJ1-3,TRBD1,.,TRBV30,TGTGCCTGGAGTTTAACAGGGGGGGGAAACACCATATATTTT,CAWSLTGGGNTIYF
TRBJ2-3,TRBD1,.,TRBV28,TGTGCCAGCAGCAGACCGGGACAGGGAACACACCTCTCAGATACGCAGTATTTT,CASSRPGQGTHLSDTQYF
TRBJ2-5,TRBD1,.,TRBV7-3,TGTGCCAGCAGCTCGGGACAGACCAAAGAGACCCAGTACTTC,CASSSGQTKETQYF
TRBJ2-7,TRBD1,.,TRBV29-1,TGCAGCGTAGCAACAGGGGAATACGAGCAGTACTTC,CSVATGEYEQYF
TRBJ1-2,TRBD1,.,TRBV29-1,TGCCAAACAGGGGAGAGTGCTGACTATGGCTACACCTTC,CQTGESADYGYTF
TRBJ1-1,TRBD1,few,TRBV7-9,TGTGCCAGCAGCTTGGGGACAGCTGAAGCTTTCTTT,CASSLGTAEAFF
TRBJ1-2,.,.,TRBV11-2,TGTGCCAGCAGTTTTACCTCCAGCTATGGCTACACCTTC,CASSFTSSYGYTF
TRBJ1-1,TRBD1,.,TRBV5-5,TGTGCCAGCAGCTTGGCAGGGGGCGGGAGTATAGCTGAAGCTTTCTTT,CASSLAGGGSIAEAFF
TRBJ2-5,TRBD2,.,TRBV18,TGTGCCAGCTCACCAACGGCGGGAGAAGAGACCCAGTACTTC,CASSPTAGEETQYF
TRBJ2-1,TRBD2,.,TRBV9,TGTGCCAGTGGTACCGGGACTAGCGACTACAATGAGCAGTTCTTC,CASGTGTSDYNEQFF
TRBJ1-2,TRBD1,.,TRBV28,TGTGCCAGCAGTGCTGACAGGGTTGGCTACACCTTC,CASSADRVGYTF
TRBJ1-1,.,.,TRBV30,TGTGCCTGGAGCCCTTTAAACACTGAAGCTTTCTTT,CAWSPLNTEAFF
TRBJ2-7,TRBD2,.,TRBV27,TGTGCCAGCAGTTTAATGGGGGGGACTAGTGTTTACGAGCAGTACTTC,CASSLMGGTSVYEQYF
TRBJ1-1,.,few,TRBV14,TGTGCCAGCAGCCAAAGGACCGAAGGGAGGGGCACTGAAGCTTTCTTT,CASSQRTEGRGTEAFF
TRBJ2-5,TRBD2,.,TRBV7-3,TGTGCCAGCAGCACCGGGACTAGCGGGAGTCGAAAGACCCAGTACTTC,CASSTGTSGSRKTQYF
TRBJ1-2,TRBD1,once,TRBV28,TGTGCCAGCAGTTATGGGACAGCTAACTATGGCTACACCTTC,CASSYGTANYGYTF
TRBJ1-1,.,.,TRBV6-6,TGTGCCAGCAGTTACGCGGGGCTCATGAACACTGAAGCTTTCTTT,CASSYAGLMNTEAFF